These T cell receptor beta chains were read from a single sample in a study of blood T cell repertoires in COVID-19. Generated by immunoSEQ multiplex PCR, the TCRdb table keeps only in-frame clones and is missing some. The sample records about 270,000 clones, 82% being singletons. Sequencing was carried out using peripheral blood. The receptor set was obtained from a woman younger than 35 with acute or convalescent COVID-19. Both conserved end residues are part of each CDR3. The D gene is left open where the match is weak. Clone size, where shown, is once, few, many, or a class for clones that have expanded.

j_call clone_size d_call v_call cdr3_nt cdr3_aa
TRBJ1-2 few - TRBV30 TGTGCCTGGAGTCCGAAAGCAGGGGTTGGGTATGGCTACACCTTC CAWSPKAGVGYGYTF
TRBJ2-1 once TRBD2 TRBV7-9 TGTGCCAGCAGCCCAACGGTAGCGGGGAACAATGAGCAGTTCTTC CASSPTVAGNNEQFF
TRBJ1-6 - - TRBV6-2/TRBV6-3 TGTGCCAGCAGCCCCGCCCAGGGCATGGGTTCACCCCTCCACTTT CASSPAQGMGSPLHF
TRBJ1-2 - - TRBV28 TGTGCCAGCACCTCGGGAACAGATTATGGCTACACCTTC CASTSGTDYGYTF
TRBJ2-1 - TRBD2 TRBV27 TGTGCCAGCAGCCGTAGTAGCGGGGGGAGTCTAAAGCAGTTCTTC CASSRSSGGSLKQFF
TRBJ1-1 - - TRBV6-2/TRBV6-3 TGTGCCAGCAGTTATGGGGGACAACGGACTGAAGCTTTCTTT CASSYGGQRTEAFF
TRBJ2-1 - TRBD2 TRBV9 TGTGCCAGCAGCGGCGGACTAGCGGGAGTGTACAATGAGCAGTTCTTC CASSGGLAGVYNEQFF
TRBJ2-4 - - TRBV28 TGTGCCAGCAGTTTCCGAGGGGGAAAATTAGCCAAAAACATTCAGTACTTC CASSFRGGKLAKNIQYF
TRBJ2-1 - - TRBV6-5 TGTGCCAGCAGTTCCAAGAACTTCGAGCAGTTCTTC CASSSKNFEQFF
TRBJ2-2 - TRBD2 TRBV2 TGTGCCAGCAGACCCACTAGCGGCCACACCGGGGAGCTGTTTTTT CASRPTSGHTGELFF
TRBJ1-5 once - TRBV7-2 TGTGCCAGCAGCTTAGGGCAGGGTGGTGGCAATCAGCCCCAGCATTTT CASSLGQGGGNQPQHF
TRBJ2-7 - - TRBV27 TGTGCCAGCAGCAGACAGGTCTCCTACGAGCAGTACTTC CASSRQVSYEQYF
TRBJ2-1 few - TRBV5-6 TGTGCCAGCAGCTCAACATCCCAGGGATGGAGCTACAATGAGCAGTTCTTC CASSSTSQGWSYNEQFF
TRBJ1-5 - TRBD1 TRBV6-6 TGTGCCAGCAGGGACAGGGTAGGGCAGCCCCAGCATTTT CASRDRVGQPQHF
TRBJ2-7 - - TRBV28 TGTGCCAGCAGTCCAGGGGACGGACGCCCCGAGCAGTACTTC CASSPGDGRPEQYF
TRBJ1-5 - TRBD1 TRBV19 TGTGCCAGCCGGACAGGGGGATCTCAGCCCCAGCATTTT CASRTGGSQPQHF
TRBJ1-6 - TRBD1 TRBV3-1/TRBV3-2 TGTGCCAGCAGCCAAGTCGGGACAGGGGATAATTCACCCCTCCACTTT CASSQVGTGDNSPLHF
TRBJ2-7 - - TRBV3-1/TRBV3-2 TGTGCCAGCAGCCCCGCGGGCTTGTACGAGCAGTACTTC CASSPAGLYEQYF
TRBJ2-3 - - TRBV5-1 TGCGCCAGCAGCCCGGACAACACAGATACGCAGTATTTT CASSPDNTDTQYF
TRBJ1-1 - - TRBV30 TGTGCCTGGAGTAGGGGTGAGGCCCAGAACACTGAAGCTTTCTTT CAWSRGEAQNTEAFF
TRBJ2-5 - TRBD1 TRBV3-1/TRBV3-2 TGTGCCAGCAGCCAAGATCTCCGGGACAGGGTCCTCGAGGGGAAGTACCAAGAGACCCAGTACTTC CASSQDLRDRVLEGKYQETQYF
TRBJ1-2 many TRBD1 TRBV6-5 TGTGCCACCACAAAGGCCACAGGGGCCTATGGCTACACCTTC CATTKATGAYGYTF
TRBJ1-1 - - TRBV19 TGTGCCAGTAGTATAATCGTTTCAGGGACTATGAACACTGAAGCTTTCTTT CASSIIVSGTMNTEAFF
TRBJ2-2 few - TRBV7-6 TGTGCCAGCAGCCCCCGTATCACCGGGGAGCTGTTTTTT CASSPRITGELFF
TRBJ2-7 - - TRBV14 TGTGCCAGCAGCCCAACAGGTCCAACGTACGAGCAGTACTTC CASSPTGPTYEQYF
TRBJ2-1 few TRBD2 TRBV10-3 TGTGCCATCAGTGAGACACCGGGACTAGCGCGGGGGGCGGTCTACAATGAGCAGTTCTTC CAISETPGLARGAVYNEQFF
TRBJ2-7 once TRBD2 TRBV10-2 TGCGCCAGCAAAAGGCGGGAGGAGTCCTACGAGCAGTACTTC CASKRREESYEQYF
TRBJ2-7 - TRBD2 TRBV28 TGTGCCAGCACTCCTGGACTAGCGAGACACTACGAGCAGTACTTC CASTPGLARHYEQYF
TRBJ2-7 - - TRBV29-1 TGCAGCGTTGGTGGGGGCTGGCCGGCCGAGCAGTACTTC CSVGGGWPAEQYF
TRBJ2-7 once - TRBV6-5 TGTGCCAGCAGAGGACAGAAGTACGAGCAGTACTTC CASRGQKYEQYF
TRBJ1-4 - TRBD1 TRBV5-6 TGTGCCAGCAGCTTCAGGGGGTGGGGCCCAAATGAAAAACTGTTTTTT CASSFRGWGPNEKLFF
TRBJ1-3 - - TRBV9 TGTGCCAGCAGCGTGGGGCGCTCTGGAAACACCATATATTTT CASSVGRSGNTIYF
TRBJ2-3 - TRBD1 TRBV5-6 TGTGCCAGCAGCTGGGACAGGGGAAACACAGATACGCAGTATTTT CASSWDRGNTDTQYF
TRBJ2-5 - - TRBV21-1 TGTGCCAGCACCGCACAGGGCCCAGGGGAGACCCAGTACTTC CASTAQGPGETQYF
TRBJ2-2 - - TRBV5-1 TGCGCCAGCAGCAATACAGGGTCCGGGGAGCTGTTTTTT CASSNTGSGELFF
TRBJ1-2 - - TRBV12-5 TGTGCTAGTGGTTTATATTCTGGGGCGACTGGCTACACCTTC CASGLYSGATGYTF
TRBJ2-1 - - TRBV9 TGTGCCAGCAGCGTAGTGACGGGAGCCGTCAATGAGCAGTTCTTC CASSVVTGAVNEQFF
TRBJ1-2 - TRBD1 TRBV28 TGTGCCAGCAGTCCCGGGACAGAACTCTACTATGGCTACACCTTC CASSPGTELYYGYTF
TRBJ2-4 - - TRBV6-2/TRBV6-3 TGTGCCAGCAGTTACGCGGGGGCGGGAGCCAAAAACATTCAGTACTTC CASSYAGAGAKNIQYF
TRBJ1-5 - - TRBV28 TGTGCCAGCAGTTTACTAAAAAATCAGCCCCAGCATTTT CASSLLKNQPQHF
TRBJ2-1 - - TRBV19 TGTGCCAGGACAGTAGGTTACAATGAGCAGTTCTTC CARTVGYNEQFF
TRBJ2-3 - TRBD2 TRBV2 TGTGCCAGCAGTAATTTTCCGGGACTAGCGGGAGTCTCAGATACGCAGTATTTT CASSNFPGLAGVSDTQYF
TRBJ2-7 - TRBD2 TRBV7-2 TGTGCCAGCAGGAAGATGGTGACTAGCGGGAGTTACGAGCAGTACTTC CASRKMVTSGSYEQYF
TRBJ2-7 few - TRBV4-1 TGCGCCAGCAGCCATCCGGGACAAGGGGTTATCGAGCAGTACTTC CASSHPGQGVIEQYF
TRBJ1-1 - TRBD1 TRBV3-1/TRBV3-2 TGTGCCAGCAGCCCGGCCCGGGGACAGGGGAACACTGAAGCTTTCTTT CASSPARGQGNTEAFF
TRBJ1-2 - TRBD1 TRBV29-1 TGCAGCGTTGACCCCACAGGGGGAATTAACTATGGCTACACCTTC CSVDPTGGINYGYTF
TRBJ2-5 - - TRBV7-2 TGTGCCAGCAGCCCGCAGGGTTCTCAAGAGACCCAGTACTTC CASSPQGSQETQYF
TRBJ2-1 - TRBD2 TRBV6-1 TGTGCCAGCAGTGAAACTAGCGGGAGGTACAATGAGCAGTTCTTC CASSETSGRYNEQFF
TRBJ2-3 - TRBD1 TRBV28 TGTGCCAGCAGTCATGAAAAGGACAGGGTAATTTGGACAGATACGCAGTATTTT CASSHEKDRVIWTDTQYF
TRBJ1-1 - TRBD1 TRBV10-2 TGCGCCAGCAGTGAGGGACAGGGGACTGAAGCTTTCTTT CASSEGQGTEAFF
TRBJ2-5 - - TRBV7-2 TGTGCCAGCAGCTTAGCGGGCAGGGGAGAGACCCAGTACTTC CASSLAGRGETQYF
TRBJ2-2 - TRBD1 TRBV24-1 TGTGCCACCAGCTCAACCGGGACAGAGAACACCGGGGAGCTGTTTTTT CATSSTGTENTGELFF
TRBJ1-1 - - TRBV25-1 TGTGCCAGCAGTGAGGCAAGGACTAGGGGCACTGAAGCTTTCTTT CASSEARTRGTEAFF
TRBJ2-6 - - TRBV18 TGTGCCAGCTCACCAACTCCTGGCGGGTTCTCTGGGGCCAACGTCCTGACTTTC CASSPTPGGFSGANVLTF
TRBJ1-2 - - TRBV6-1 TGTGCCAGCAGCTCTATCGGGGTTCGGTATGGCTACACCTTC CASSSIGVRYGYTF
TRBJ1-1 once - TRBV6-5 TGTGCCAGCAGTTACTCTTACGGCACTGAAGCTTTCTTT CASSYSYGTEAFF
TRBJ2-3 - - TRBV6-2/TRBV6-3 TGTGCCAGCAGTTCTCGAAACCGACAGGTCTCTAGCACAGATACGCAGTATTTT CASSSRNRQVSSTDTQYF
TRBJ1-4 - TRBD1 TRBV2 TGTGCCAGCAGTGGACGGGACAGTACTAATGAAAAACTGTTTTTT CASSGRDSTNEKLFF
TRBJ2-1 few TRBD2 TRBV6-5 TGTGCCAGCAGTTACTGGCTAGCGGGAGGAAGAAGCGAGCAGTTCTTC CASSYWLAGGRSEQFF
TRBJ2-1 - TRBD2 TRBV6-1 TGTGCCAGCAGTGACCCGGGACTACAATACAATGAGCAGTTCTTC CASSDPGLQYNEQFF